Below are 26 T cell receptor beta chains sequenced from a single sample in a study of blood T cell repertoires in COVID-19 (dated by TCRdb to the early 2020s). Library creation used the immunoSEQ multiplex PCR assay. TCRdb's version of the immuneACCESS table is confined to in-frame rearrangements and falls short of the full clone set. An unresolved V gene accounts for under half of the shortfall where checked; the remainder is of unknown origin. In all, the sample holds about 91,000 clones, and about 91% of those were seen once. Of the sample, about 7.6% falls within the top ten clones. The sequencing sample was made of peripheral blood. Receptors originate from a woman aged 70 to 79 with acute or convalescent COVID-19.

This clone was found once. The chain combines TRBV19 with TRBJ2-7, with D uncertain. The V and J ends lost 2 bases and 1 base respectively, with 6 bases between them. The CDR3 consists of 13 residues. Germline V CDR1 and CDR2: LNHDA, SQIVND (reference sequence). The CDR3 loop reads CASSISRSYEQYF. CDR3 coding DNA: TGTGCCAGTAGTATATCGCGTTCCTACGAGCAGTACTTC.

V gene TRBV15 combines with J gene TRBJ2-3; D perhaps matches TRBD1 (6 bases). CDR3 length: 14 amino acids. CDR1 and CDR2 from the germline V gene are LNHNV and YYDKDF (reference sequence). V lost 0 bases to trimming and J lost 11 bases, with 15 bases between them. CDR3 residues: CATSRDGGPGKQYF. The CDR3 DNA is TGTGCCACCAGCAGAGATGGGGGCCCGGGGAAGCAGTATTTT.

V is TRBV25-1 and J is TRBJ2-6; the match to TRBD1 covers 7 bases. The trim removed 1 base at V and 0 bases at J, leaving 6 bases unmatched. This CDR3 is 18 amino acids long. Germline V gene lookup returns CDR1 MGHDK and CDR2 SYGVNS. CDR3 in amino acids: CASSEWGQPVSGANVLTF. CDR3 nucleotides: TGTGCCAGCAGTGAATGGGGACAGCCAGTCTCTGGGGCCAACGTCCTGACTTTC.

This rearrangement joins TRBV2 to TRBJ1-5; possible D gene TRBD1, 6 bases. Germline V lookup: CDR1 SNHLY, CDR2 FYNNEI. Trimming took 7 bases from V and 3 from J, leaving 10 bases between them. This CDR3 is 13 amino acids long. CDR3 nucleotides: TGTGCCAGCATCGCAGGGGACAATCAGCCCCAGCATTTT. The encoded protein is CASIAGDNQPQHF.

The rearrangement uses TRBV28 and TRBJ2-7; D unresolved. The CDR3 extends over 13 amino acids. The V and J ends lost 8 bases and 2 bases respectively, with 13 bases between them. Germline V CDR1 and CDR2: MDHEN, SYDVKM. The DNA of the CDR3 is TGTGCCAGCGTTTCCCAGAATACCTACGAGCAGTACTTC. Translated: CASVSQNTYEQYF.

V usage is TRBV19 and J usage is TRBJ1-3; a possible D gene is TRBD1 (5 bases). Per the germline V gene, CDR1 is LNHDA and CDR2 is SQIVND (reference sequence). CDR3 length equals 13 residues. Trimming shortened V by 7 bases and J by 7 bases, and 14 bases separated the two germline ends. The CDR3 spells CASKKQGSNTIYF. The CDR3 DNA reads TGTGCCAGTAAAAAGCAGGGAAGCAACACCATATATTTT. Together with reference TRBV19 and TRBJ1-3, the CDR3 gives the full variable domain: DGGITQSPKYLFRKEGQNVTLSCEQNLNHDAMYWYRQDPGQGLRLIYYSQIVNDFQKGDIAEGYSVSREKKESFPLTVTSAQKNPTAFYLCASKKQGSNTIYFGEGSWLTVV.

On this clone itself: The sample has other DNA sequences that encode this CDR3 too. This rearrangement joins TRBV19 to TRBJ2-7; 8 positions match TRBD1. The CDR3 totals 14 residues. Germline V gene lookup returns CDR1 LNHDA and CDR2 SQIVND (reference sequence). The J segment lost 6 bases and the V segment lost 10 bases, leaving 14 bases of the junction unmatched. The CDR3 bases are TGTGCCACCCGCCCCGACAGGGGATCGCCCGAGCAGTACTTC. The encoded protein is CATRPDRGSPEQYF.

The rearrangement links TRBV11-2 to TRBJ2-7; D remains ambiguous. CDR1 and CDR2 from the germline V gene are SGHAT and FQNNGV. The V end was cut by 5 bases, the J end by 3 bases, with 5 bases between. The CDR3 covers 11 residues. The DNA for the CDR3 is TGTGCCAGCAGCCCCCTCTACGAGCAGTACTTC. Its translation: CASSPLYEQYF.

The chain uses TRBV6-2 or TRBV6-3 and TRBJ2-3; 9 nucleotides align to TRBD2. There are 17 residues in the CDR3. Germline V lookup: CDR1 MNHEY, CDR2 SVGEGT. Germline trimming cut 5 bases from V and 0 bases from J; bases unmatched to any gene: 9. The CDR3 sequence: CASSAGLAGVSTDTQYF. The CDR3 coding sequence is TGTGCCAGCAGTGCGGGGTTAGCGGGAGTGAGCACAGATACGCAGTATTTT.

The chain couples TRBV4-2 to TRBJ2-7, with 10 bases aligning to TRBD2. CDR1 is LGHNA and CDR2 is YNFKEQ in the germline V gene. The length of the CDR3 is 19 residues. The junction had 19 bases not matched to a gene; V was cut back by 0 bases and J by 8 bases. CDR3 DNA sequence: TGTGCCAGCAGCCAAGATCTACTTAGAGGGAGCGGGGGGGTTTCGAAGCAGTACTTC. It specifies CASSQDLLRGSGGVSKQYF.

J is TRBJ2-3 and V is TRBV4-2, with D possibly matching TRBD2 (6 bases). The V gene's germline CDR1 is LGHNA and CDR2 YNFKEQ. This CDR3 is built from 14 residues. V dropped 4 bases and J dropped 2 bases, with 10 bases sitting between them. Written as DNA, the CDR3 is TGTGCCAGCAGCCCCGGGACTTCCACAGATACGCAGTATTTT. It yields the protein CASSPGTSTDTQYF.

For this clone: One end of the junction varies from germline; a read error may be responsible. The chain employs TRBV19 and TRBJ2-3; TRBD2 aligns across 8 bases. Germline V gives CDR1 LNHDA, CDR2 SQIVND (reference sequence). This CDR3 contains 14 residues. This chain's CDR3 is CASRIAGLTDTQYF. In nucleotides, the CDR3 is TGTGCCAGTAGGATAGCGGGACTCACAGATACGCAGTATTTT.

The rearrangement joins TRBV7-9 to TRBJ2-7; D might be TRBD1 (6 bases). Trimming shortened V by 3 bases and J by 3 bases, and 18 bases separated the two germline ends. Germline assignment: CDR1 SEHNR and CDR2 FQNEAQ (reference sequence). The CDR3 has 16 amino acids. In DNA, the CDR3 is TGTGCCAGCAGCTTCATCCTAATATGGACAGACTACGAGCAGTACTTC. Encoded protein: CASSFILIWTDYEQYF.

A single count supports this clone. The V gene is TRBV20-1, the J gene TRBJ2-3; the D is unclear. The CDR3 is 11 amino acids. Germline CDR1 DFQATT, CDR2 SNEGSKA (reference sequence). V dropped 5 bases and J dropped 1 base, with 4 bases sitting between them. The CDR3: CSALRTDTQYF. The CDR3 bases are TGCAGTGCTCTCCGCACAGATACGCAGTATTTT.

V and J are TRBV14 and TRBJ2-5, with 7 bases that match TRBD1. Germline-derived CDR1 and CDR2 are SGHDN and FVKESK. This CDR3 comprises 16 residues. J lost 2 bases, V lost 4 bases, and 10 bases had no gene match. For the CDR3, the DNA is TGTGCCAGCAGCCCCCTCCCCGGACAGGAACAAGAGACCCAGTACTTC. It translates to CASSPLPGQEQETQYF.

V and J are TRBV9 and TRBJ2-1, with D maybe TRBD2 (5 bases). The CDR3 runs 16 residues. V dropped 0 bases and J dropped 4 bases, with 14 bases sitting between them. Germline V gene sequence: CDR1 SGDLS, CDR2 YYNGEE. As DNA, the CDR3 is TGTGCCAGCAGCGTAGTGAGCGGCGGCGGTTACAATGAGCAGTTCTTC. This codes for CASSVVSGGGYNEQFF.

This clone turned up a few times. This rearrangement joins TRBV9 to TRBJ2-2, with 10 bases lining up with TRBD2. Germline loops: CDR1 SGDLS, CDR2 YYNGEE. With V trimmed by 0 bases and J by 4 bases, 3 bases remained unmatched. The CDR3 length is 16 residues. CDR3 nucleotides: TGTGCCAGCAGCGTAGAAAGCGGGAGGGCCACCGGGGAGCTGTTTTTT. It yields the protein CASSVESGRATGELFF. The variable domain in full, with the rest retrieved from reference TRBV9 and TRBJ2-2, is DSGVTQTPKHLITATGQRVTLRCSPRSGDLSVYWYQQSLDQGLQFLIQYYNGEERAKGNILERFSAQQFPDLHSELNLSSLELGDSALYFCASSVESGRATGELFFGEGSRLTVL.

The rearrangement joins TRBV5-1 to TRBJ1-1; TRBD1 aligns across 7 bases. J lost 0 bases, V lost 4 bases, and 3 bases had no gene match. Germline V gives CDR1 SGHRS, CDR2 YFSETQ. This CDR3 spans 14 amino acids. The CDR3 reads CASSATGMNTEAFF. Written as DNA, the CDR3 is TGCGCCAGCAGCGCGACAGGGATGAACACTGAAGCTTTCTTT.

The chain uses TRBV24-1 and TRBJ2-5; 12 bases match TRBD1. V lost 3 bases and J lost 5; bases outside the gene matches: 12. CDR3 length: 18 residues. CDR1 is KGHDR, CDR2 SFDVKD, per germline. CDR3 DNA: TGTGCCACCAGTGATGCTATACCGGGACAGGGGGCCAAGGAGACCCAGTACTTC. Residues: CATSDAIPGQGAKETQYF.

The chain carries TRBV4-1 and TRBJ1-4; D is unclear. Germline lookup yields CDR1 MGHRA and CDR2 YSYEKL. The CDR3 sequence is 15 residues long. Deletions cut 0 bases from V and 1 base from J, with 6 bases between. CDR3 DNA sequence: TGCGCCAGCAGCCAAGATAAGCTAACTAATGAAAAACTGTTTTTT. Its protein is CASSQDKLTNEKLFF.

The V call is TRBV10-2, the J call TRBJ2-2, with 7 bases matching TRBD2. The germline gives CDR1 WSHSY, CDR2 SAAADI. CDR3 length equals 14 residues. The junction had 5 bases not matched to a gene; V was cut back by 7 bases and J by 3 bases. The CDR3 protein is CASMTGGYTGELFF. As DNA, the CDR3 is TGCGCCAGCATGACGGGGGGATACACCGGGGAGCTGTTTTTT.

V is TRBV6-5 and J is TRBJ1-4; TRBD1 is a possible D gene (5 bases). Trimming shortened V by 9 bases and J by 4 bases, and 15 bases separated the two germline ends. The V gene's germline CDR1 is MNHEY and CDR2 SVGAGI. There are 14 residues in the CDR3. The CDR3 DNA reads TGTGCCAGTGTTCGGGACTTACATAATGAAAAACTGTTTTTT. Its protein is CASVRDLHNEKLFF.

This clone has just a few counts. The chain has TRBV11-2 and TRBJ1-1; D is possibly TRBD1 (5 bases). Germline loops: CDR1 SGHAT, CDR2 FQNNGV. This CDR3 contains 15 residues. The V and J ends lost 1 base and 4 bases respectively, with 13 bases between them. Here the CDR3 DNA reads TGTGCCAGCAGCTTAGTCGGCGGGGCCTCCACTGAAGCTTTCTTT. This translates into CASSLVGGASTEAFF.

CDR3 in DNA: TGTGCCAGCAGTTCGAACGGGGATTTCCAGCCCCAGCATTTT. Protein product: CASSSNGDFQPQHF. V is TRBV27 and J is TRBJ1-5; D gene uncertain. The CDR3 sequence is 14 residues long. Germline-derived CDR1 and CDR2 are MNHEY and SMNVEV (reference sequence). Between the trimmed V and J ends, which lost 4 bases and 7 bases, there was a span of 14 bases.

This rearrangement joins TRBV14 to TRBJ1-6; 9 bases align to TRBD1. The germline gives CDR1 SGHDN, CDR2 FVKESK. The CDR3 totals 15 residues. The J segment lost 4 bases and the V segment lost 3 bases, leaving 1 base of the junction unmatched. The CDR3 loop is CASSQTGGYNSPLHF. The CDR3 DNA is TGTGCCAGCAGCCAGACAGGGGGGTATAATTCACCCCTCCACTTT. The variable domain in full, with the rest retrieved from reference TRBV14 and TRBJ1-6, is EAGVTQFPSHSVIEKGQTVTLRCDPISGHDNLYWYRRVMGKEIKFLLHFVKESKQDESGMPNNRFLAERTGGTYSTLKVQPAELEDSGVYFCASSQTGGYNSPLHFGNGTRLTVT.

V is TRBV7-9 and J is TRBJ2-5; weak D call: TRBD1 (5 bases). V was trimmed by 0 bases and J by 5 bases, leaving 16 bases between them. The CDR3 loop spans 16 amino acids. From germline, CDR1 is SEHNR and CDR2 FQNEAQ (reference sequence). In nucleotides, the CDR3 is TGTGCCAGCAGCTTAGCGGCGGCAGGGCTGGGGGAGACCCAGTACTTC. Translation: CASSLAAAGLGETQYF.